This note documents a single T cell receptor beta chain sequence. The antigen this receptor binds is unknown. The sample holds no much larger clone one base away, and base qualities are not on file. The library was generated by the immunoSEQ multiplex PCR assay. For the multiplex PCR, a mixture combining 60 forward primers for TCR Vbeta segments and 13 reverse primers for TCR Jbeta segments was used. The CDR3 region of rearranged TCR beta genes was amplified from genomic DNA by a multiplex PCR assay. Amplified TCR beta libraries were sequenced as 87-base-pair reads on the Illumina HiSeq System. The original pipeline was this. In a later analysis, 77 million or so unique TCR beta chains were counted across the 500 to 850 repertoires, and about 9.9 million of these chains were shared by at least two donors. A nearest-neighbor algorithm error-corrected the raw reads and collapsed the reads into unique sequences, merging closely related sequences to remove PCR and sequencing errors. To assign V, D and J gene segments, CDR3 sequences were aligned to IMGT reference sequences. For a sequence to be retained, a match of at least six nucleotides to both a V gene segment and a J gene segment was required. A rearrangement was called productive if the CDR3 had no stop codons and remained in frame with V and J, and every other rearrangement was called non-productive. Following IMGT convention, CDR3 was defined as the stretch from the second conserved V-encoded cysteine to the conserved J-encoded phenylalanine. In an earlier analysis of 587 of the donors, sequences lacking an unambiguous match to a single V gene segment were excluded. An earlier analysis of 550 to 650 of the donors classified V segments as functional when productive rearrangements were above 56.7% and as segregating when the standard deviation between donors was above 5%. To diagnose cytomegalovirus status from the catalog of TCR beta chain sequences, a statistical classification framework was built. In a later analysis, V and J genes were assigned by comparing TCR nucleotide sequences against IMGT/GENE-DB human TR gene sequences. A later analysis assigned CDR3 sequences and most-parsimonious VDJ recombination scenarios with the TCRdist pipeline. In a later analysis, every TCR beta chain was defined by the combination of its CDR3 amino acid sequence and its V-gene family, and reads without a unique V-gene family were dropped. As a way to deal with suspected cross-contamination and a sequencing artifact, a later analysis dropped hundreds of nucleotide sequences that were highly shared and had low generation probability. A later analysis calculated a clonal expansion index for each public chain from normalized within-repertoire ranks of inferred template counts. A later analysis computed generation probabilities with a VDJ recombination model fitted to out-of-frame rearrangements, and checked the results against IGoR. A later analysis scored TCR-TCR, TCR-HLA and TCR-CMV co-occurrence with hypergeometric tests, applying a repertoire-size bias correction to TCR pairs. In a later analysis, false discovery rates were estimated by permuting HLA or CMV assignments 20 times. In a later analysis, co-occurring TCRs were grouped with DBSCAN, and TCRdist sequence similarity was added when clustering was performed within HLA-allele-positive subsets. Co-occurrence clustering excluded repertoires with fewer than 30,000 or more than 120,000 public chains, plus five with anomalous nucleotide sharing. The immuneACCESS repertoire file appears here via TCRdb, limited to in-frame rearrangements. These files lack a portion of the clones; in checked studies, under half of the deficit traces to unresolved V genes, and the cause of the others is not known. The V and J calls and clone size were taken over from that table, and D and trimming were inferred from the DNA. A total of roughly 100,000 clones appear in this sample, nearly 15% of them only once. The biggest ten clones account for around 0.83% of the sample.

The cohort was made up of roughly 670 healthy bone marrow donors. At the time of sampling, every cohort member was nominally healthy, though immune exposures that went unrecorded were likely present. The donor tested CMV seronegative, placing the donor among the 352 seronegative members of the cohort. Each donor provided a peripheral blood sample, and peripheral blood mononuclear cells were used for TCR beta sequencing. Genomic DNA was extracted from the blood cell samples with the Qiagen DNeasy Blood Extraction Kit. The source of the sample is a study of cytomegalovirus exposure and HLA in healthy donors listed by TCRdb under 2017. Notes on the research overall: An earlier analysis of several hundred of the donors reported 276 Gb of sequence data and around 120 million unique TCR beta sequences obtained from approximately 180 million T cells. About 280 gigabases of sequencing data and about 92 million unique TCR sequences made up an early release that covered nearly 650 HLA-typed donors. Among the roughly 400 genotyped donors, around 81% belonged to the genetic ancestry cluster associated with self-reported Caucasian donors. The study aimed to test whether cataloging public T cell receptors could reveal signatures of past pathogen exposure. Using immunosequencing, the study profiled T cell repertoires from about 620 subjects and related those repertoires to cytomegalovirus serostatus. In addition to the first cohort of approximately 670 subjects, a separate validation cohort of 100 to 150 different subjects was used. The study combined high-throughput TCR immunosequencing, statistical association of individual TCRs with disease status, and machine learning to predict cytomegalovirus infection status. To study patterns of TCR occurrence, a later analysis re-analyzed previously published TCR beta repertoires from around 670 donors and added high-resolution HLA genotyping. The later analysis used no new phenotypic data to find candidate immune exposures, relying instead on TCR beta sequences and their occurrence across donors. An earlier analysis of several hundred of the donors used high-throughput TCR beta sequencing to judge whether each TCR beta V gene segment behaved as functional or pseudogenic. Donor age, sex, ethnicity and CMV serostatus were compiled alongside the repertoire data. A later genetic analysis used genome-wide SNP genotypes for about three fifths of the 666 donors, treating that subset as a discovery cohort. All discovery cohort repertoires had been generated using a single sequencing platform. Both class I and class II loci were covered by HLA typing, at four-digit resolution. Typing coverage varied by locus: about 620-640 donors for A, B, C, DRB1 and DQB1; approximately 560 for DQA1; around 570 for DPA1; about 450 for DPB1. Roughly five DR-DQ haplotypes were handled as single units for association and clustering, since linkage in the cohort was strong. Across around 400 genotyped donors of the cohort, an average of approximately 240,000 unique TCR beta nucleotide sequences per donor were sequenced, and approximately 19% of those sequences were non-productive.

The germline V gene encodes CDR1 LNHDA and CDR2 SQIVND (reference sequence). The cysteine opens and the phenylalanine closes a CDR3 of 12 amino acids. Just the 36-base CDR3 DNA is kept, in frame starting at base 1. V trim: 10 bases; J trim: 5 bases; unmatched bases: 7. Broader findings and caveats from the paper: A few of the identified cytomegalovirus-associated TCR beta chains were confirmed in vitro to be specific for cytomegalovirus antigens. Only TCR beta chains were sequenced in this cohort, and the absence of alpha or paired-chain data limited detectable features. Cytomegalovirus status was reported to be diagnosed by the classifier with high specificity and sensitivity in both the original and validation cohorts. It was suggested by the authors that the approach could potentially be generalized to other disease states and immunological phenotypes. Sequencing depth was assumed to be roughly uniform across donors in the presence/absence analyses, though that assumption may not hold. An association between a missense DCLRE1C variant and V-gene and J-gene trimming of TCR beta chains was found in a later genetic analysis and replicated in an independent cohort. When HLA alleles, especially DR and DQ, strongly co-occurred, TCR associations were difficult to assign to individual alleles. Most TCR sequences were observed very rarely across donors, whereas some public TCRs were present in many individuals. In a later analysis, several top co-occurrence clusters were reported to appear linked to parvovirus B19, influenza, CMV and Epstein-Barr virus. In a later analysis, most CMV-associated TCR beta chains were found to appear HLA-restricted, with HLA associations seemingly driven largely by CMV exposure. A further reported finding was that TCR beta sequences accurately predicted the HLA-A and HLA-B alleles for most subjects in the first cohort. An earlier analysis of some 560 of the donors showed that most TCR beta V segments appeared in productive rearrangements either about 87% or about 30% of the time, which broadly matched IMGT annotations. Some IMGT-functional V segments, including TRBV6-2 and TRBV6-3, could not be told apart with the 87-base-pair reads, so those segments were excluded. In a later analysis, more than 15,000 TCR beta sequences were associated with specific HLA alleles at a false discovery rate of 0.05. Correlated functional status among segregating V segments might reflect linkage disequilibrium, but an unknown experimental factor could not be ruled out. The study listed 164 TCR beta chains as associated with cytomegalovirus. Because counts were too low, roughly 18 rarely observed V segments, including chromosome 9 orphons, were left out of the earlier analysis of some 600 of the donors. The sequencing pipeline was judged likely to have produced a cluster of highly shared sequence variants as a technical artifact. Because HLA typing was missing for some donors at each locus, association tests included only the typed subset. CMV serostatus was the only immune exposure information available for the cohort. A later analysis found that TCR association rates varied across HLA loci, with DRB1 alleles showing the most associated TCRs and HLA-C alleles the fewest. Compared with the 666-donor mean, donors in an Asian-associated ancestry cluster had fewer N-insertions in productive TCRs, according to a later genetic analysis. In a later analysis, HLA-associated TCR beta chains were found to be more clonally expanded and to have lower generation probabilities than equally common non-associated chains.

The sample consisted of PBMCs. Here the chain combines TRBV19 and TRBJ1-1; 7 bases in between match TRBD1. The sequence came from a female donor in good health and CMV-seronegative. The CDR3 here reads CATRQGRTEAFF. DNA sequence: TGTGCCACCCGACAGGGTCGGACTGAAGCTTTCTTT.